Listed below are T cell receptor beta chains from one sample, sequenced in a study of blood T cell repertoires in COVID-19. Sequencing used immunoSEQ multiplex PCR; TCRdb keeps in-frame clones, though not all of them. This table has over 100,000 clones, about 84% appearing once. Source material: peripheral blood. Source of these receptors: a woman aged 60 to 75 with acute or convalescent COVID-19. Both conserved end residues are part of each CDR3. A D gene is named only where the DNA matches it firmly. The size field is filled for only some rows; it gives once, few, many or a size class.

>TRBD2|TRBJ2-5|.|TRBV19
CASSTGTSATTQYF
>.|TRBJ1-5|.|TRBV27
CASGTGYNQPQHF
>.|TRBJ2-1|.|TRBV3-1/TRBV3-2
CASSQTKEQFF
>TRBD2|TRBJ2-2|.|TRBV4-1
CASSQASGGTGELFF
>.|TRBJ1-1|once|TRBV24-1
CATSDSPRGEAFF
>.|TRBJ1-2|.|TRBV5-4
CASSVTGPYGYTF
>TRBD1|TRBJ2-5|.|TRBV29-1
CSSRDSRETQYF
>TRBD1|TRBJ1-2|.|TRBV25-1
CASSGFWTGGGYTF
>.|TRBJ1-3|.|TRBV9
CASSAFSGNTIYF
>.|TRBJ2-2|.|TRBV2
CASSEHGTSRELFF
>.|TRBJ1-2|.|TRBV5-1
CASSQDSNYGYTF
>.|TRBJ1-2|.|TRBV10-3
CAISEVGSPNYGYTF
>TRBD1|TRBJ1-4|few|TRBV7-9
CASSTGQAAANEKLFF
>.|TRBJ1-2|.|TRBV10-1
CASFRDYGYTF
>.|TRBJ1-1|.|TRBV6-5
CASSTGIPNTEAFF
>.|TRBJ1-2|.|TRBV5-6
CASSLVRLGYTF
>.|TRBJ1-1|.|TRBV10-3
CAISEPNTGTGGTEAFF
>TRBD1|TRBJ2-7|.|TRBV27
CASSLGTGWYF
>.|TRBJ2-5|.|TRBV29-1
CSVDWQAQETQYF
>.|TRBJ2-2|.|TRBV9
CASSGPDSNTGELFF
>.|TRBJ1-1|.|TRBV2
CATRTMNTEAFF
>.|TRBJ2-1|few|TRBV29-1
CSVVRDIYNEQFF
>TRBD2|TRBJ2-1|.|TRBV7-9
CASSLEASGGTYNEQFF
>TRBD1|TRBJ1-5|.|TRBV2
CASSPDRRYQPQHF
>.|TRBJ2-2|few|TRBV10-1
CASSVNSILGEAGELFF
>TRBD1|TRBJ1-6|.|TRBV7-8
CASSPNQGVYSPLHF
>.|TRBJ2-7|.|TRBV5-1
CASSSPGRAYEQYF
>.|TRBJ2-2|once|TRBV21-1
CASSNKRTGGRDTGELFF
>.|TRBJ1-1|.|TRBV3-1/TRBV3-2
CASSPADGLENTEAFF
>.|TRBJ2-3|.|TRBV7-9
CASSLRADTQYF
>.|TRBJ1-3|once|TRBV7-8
CASSHGRLRGNTIYF
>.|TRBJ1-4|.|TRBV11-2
CASSFSSGARRLFF
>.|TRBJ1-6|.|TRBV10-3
CATKNGTPNSPLHF
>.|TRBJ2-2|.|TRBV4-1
CASSQISAGELFF
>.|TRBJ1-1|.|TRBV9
CASSKGSNGVNTEAFF
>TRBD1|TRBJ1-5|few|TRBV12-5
CASGLVQGDQPQHF
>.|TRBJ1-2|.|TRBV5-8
CASSLDRPLTGGYTF
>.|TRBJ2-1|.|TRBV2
CASSVTSSAYNEQFF
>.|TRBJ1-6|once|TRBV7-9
CATHEVYNSPLHF
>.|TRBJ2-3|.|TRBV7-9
CASSQMGGHQRDTQYF
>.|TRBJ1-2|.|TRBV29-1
CSVQTVRYGYTF
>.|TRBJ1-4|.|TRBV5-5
CASSLLADSGEKLFF
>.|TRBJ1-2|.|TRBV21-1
CASSKHRDKDYGYTF
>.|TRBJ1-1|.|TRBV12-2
CASRPSAGGSEAFF
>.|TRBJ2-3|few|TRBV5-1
CASSFEARTDTQYF
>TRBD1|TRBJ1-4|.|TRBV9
CASSVGTGNEKLFF
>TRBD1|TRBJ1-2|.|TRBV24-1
CATNRDRDYGYTF
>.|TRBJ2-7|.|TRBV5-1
CASSLAGTAASEQYF
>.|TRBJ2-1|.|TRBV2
CASSEGGWREQFF